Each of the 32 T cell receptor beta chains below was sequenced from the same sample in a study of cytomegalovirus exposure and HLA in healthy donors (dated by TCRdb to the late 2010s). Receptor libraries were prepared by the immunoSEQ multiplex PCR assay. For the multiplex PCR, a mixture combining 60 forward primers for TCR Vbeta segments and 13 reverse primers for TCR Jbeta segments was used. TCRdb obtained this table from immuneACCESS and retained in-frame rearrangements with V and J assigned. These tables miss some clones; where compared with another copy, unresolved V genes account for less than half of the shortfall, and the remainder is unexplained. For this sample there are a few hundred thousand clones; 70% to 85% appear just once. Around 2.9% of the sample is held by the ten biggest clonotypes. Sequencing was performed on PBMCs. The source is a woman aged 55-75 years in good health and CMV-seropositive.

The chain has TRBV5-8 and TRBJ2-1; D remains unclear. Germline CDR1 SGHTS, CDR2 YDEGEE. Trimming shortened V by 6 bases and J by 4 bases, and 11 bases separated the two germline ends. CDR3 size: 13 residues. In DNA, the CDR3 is TGTGCCAGCACCACAGACATGTACAATGAGCAGTTCTTC. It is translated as CASTTDMYNEQFF.

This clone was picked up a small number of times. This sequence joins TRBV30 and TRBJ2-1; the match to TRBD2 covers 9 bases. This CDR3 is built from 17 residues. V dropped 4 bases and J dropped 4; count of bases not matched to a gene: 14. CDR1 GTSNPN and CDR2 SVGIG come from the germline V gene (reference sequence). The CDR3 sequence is CAWTSAASGIIYNEQFF. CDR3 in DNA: TGTGCCTGGACCAGTGCGGCTAGCGGGATAATTTACAATGAGCAGTTCTTC.

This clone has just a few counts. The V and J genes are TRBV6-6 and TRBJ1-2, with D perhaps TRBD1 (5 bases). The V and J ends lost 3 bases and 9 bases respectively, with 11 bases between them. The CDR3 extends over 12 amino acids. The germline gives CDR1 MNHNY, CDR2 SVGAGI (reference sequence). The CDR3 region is CASSYDGASYTF. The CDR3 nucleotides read TGTGCCAGCAGTTATGATGGGGCAAGCTACACCTTC.

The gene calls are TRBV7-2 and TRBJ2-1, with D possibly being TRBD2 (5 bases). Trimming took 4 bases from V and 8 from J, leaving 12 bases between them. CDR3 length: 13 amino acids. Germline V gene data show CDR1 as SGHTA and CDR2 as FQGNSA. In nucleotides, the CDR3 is TGTGCCAGCAGCTGGTCACTAGAGGATGAGCAGTTCTTC. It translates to CASSWSLEDEQFF.

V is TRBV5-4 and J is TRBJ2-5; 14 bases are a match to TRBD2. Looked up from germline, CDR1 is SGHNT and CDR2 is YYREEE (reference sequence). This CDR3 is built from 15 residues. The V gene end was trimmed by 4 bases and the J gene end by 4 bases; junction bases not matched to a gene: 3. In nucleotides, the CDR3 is TGTGCCAGCAGCCCTGGACTAGCGGGAGGAGAGACCCAGTACTTC. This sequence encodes CASSPGLAGGETQYF.

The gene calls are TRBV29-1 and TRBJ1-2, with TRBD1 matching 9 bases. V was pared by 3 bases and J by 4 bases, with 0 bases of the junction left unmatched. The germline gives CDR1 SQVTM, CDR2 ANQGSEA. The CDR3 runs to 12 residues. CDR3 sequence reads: CSVETGGYGYTF. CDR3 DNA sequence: TGCAGCGTTGAGACAGGGGGCTATGGCTACACCTTC.

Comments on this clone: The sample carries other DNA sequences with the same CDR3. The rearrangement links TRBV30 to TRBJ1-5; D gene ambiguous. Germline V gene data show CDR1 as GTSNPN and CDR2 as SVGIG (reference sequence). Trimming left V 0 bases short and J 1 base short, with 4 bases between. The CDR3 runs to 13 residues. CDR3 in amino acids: CAWSVQSNQPQHF. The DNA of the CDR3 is TGTGCCTGGAGTGTACAAAGCAATCAGCCCCAGCATTTT. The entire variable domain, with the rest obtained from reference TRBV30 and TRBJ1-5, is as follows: SQTIHQWPATLVQPVGSPLSLECTVEGTSNPNLYWYRQAAGRGLQLLFYSVGIGQISSEVPQNLSASRPQDRQFILSSKKLLLSDSGFYLCAWSVQSNQPQHFGDGTRLSIL.

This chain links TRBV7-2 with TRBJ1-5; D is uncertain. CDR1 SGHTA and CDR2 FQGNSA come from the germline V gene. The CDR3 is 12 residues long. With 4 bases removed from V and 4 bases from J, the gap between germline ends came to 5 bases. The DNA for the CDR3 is TGTGCCAGCAGCTCCCCGAATCAGCCCCAGCATTTT. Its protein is CASSSPNQPQHF.

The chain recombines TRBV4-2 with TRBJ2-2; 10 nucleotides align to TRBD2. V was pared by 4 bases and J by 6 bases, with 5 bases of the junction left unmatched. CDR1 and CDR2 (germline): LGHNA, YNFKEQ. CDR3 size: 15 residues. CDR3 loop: CASSPERGGPGELFF. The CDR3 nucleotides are TGTGCCAGCAGCCCCGAGCGGGGGGGCCCCGGGGAGCTGTTTTTT.

The CDR3 sequence is CASSSSLGQARREQYF. The CDR3 nucleotides read TGTGCCAGCAGCTCATCCTTGGGACAGGCTCGGCGCGAGCAGTACTTC. The chain recombines TRBV7-2 with TRBJ2-5; 8 bases line up with TRBD1. With the DNA end fitting TRBJ2-7 better, the J assignment may be wrong. CDR3 length: 16 residues. Per germline, CDR1 SGHTA and CDR2 FQGNSA.

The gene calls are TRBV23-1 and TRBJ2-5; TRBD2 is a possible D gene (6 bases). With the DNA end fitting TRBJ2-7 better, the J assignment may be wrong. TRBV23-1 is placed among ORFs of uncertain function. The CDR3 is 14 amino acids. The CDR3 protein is CASRSKTSSYEQYF. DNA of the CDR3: TGCGCCAGCCGTTCTAAGACTAGCTCCTACGAGCAGTACTTC.

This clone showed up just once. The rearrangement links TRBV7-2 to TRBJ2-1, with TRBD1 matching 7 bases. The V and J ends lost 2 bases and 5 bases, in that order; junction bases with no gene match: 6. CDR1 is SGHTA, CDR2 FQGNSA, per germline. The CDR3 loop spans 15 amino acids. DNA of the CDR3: TGTGCCAGCAGCTTAAGCCGGGACAGCAACAATGAGCAGTTCTTC. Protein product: CASSLSRDSNNEQFF.

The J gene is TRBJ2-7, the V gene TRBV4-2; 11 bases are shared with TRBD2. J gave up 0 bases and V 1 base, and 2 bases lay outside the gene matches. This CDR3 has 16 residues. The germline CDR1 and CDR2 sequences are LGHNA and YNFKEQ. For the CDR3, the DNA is TGTGCCAGCAGCCAAGCGGGGACTAGCGGCTCCTACGAGCAGTACTTC. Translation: CASSQAGTSGSYEQYF.

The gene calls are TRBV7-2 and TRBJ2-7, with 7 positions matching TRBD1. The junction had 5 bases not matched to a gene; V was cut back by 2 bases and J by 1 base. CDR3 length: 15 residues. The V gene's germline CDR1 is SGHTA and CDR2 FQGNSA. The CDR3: CASSLTTGASYEQYF. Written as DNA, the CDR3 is TGTGCCAGCAGCTTAACTACAGGGGCATCCTACGAGCAGTACTTC.

CDR3 amino acids: CASSITSLVYGYTF. Written as DNA, the CDR3 is TGTGCCAGTAGTATAACCAGTCTGGTCTATGGCTACACCTTC. The J gene is TRBJ1-2, the V gene TRBV19, with no clear D. The ends were cut back, 2 bases at V and 4 bases at J, with 11 bases in the middle. Germline CDR1 is LNHDA and CDR2 is SQIVND (reference sequence). The CDR3 extends over 14 amino acids.

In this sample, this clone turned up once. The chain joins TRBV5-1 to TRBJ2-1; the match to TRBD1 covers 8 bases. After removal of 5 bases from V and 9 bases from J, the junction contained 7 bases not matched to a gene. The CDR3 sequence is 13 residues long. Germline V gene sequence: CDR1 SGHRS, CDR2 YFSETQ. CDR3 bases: TGCGCCAGCAGTTATGGACAGGGTGGTGAGCAGTTCTTC. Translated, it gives CASSYGQGGEQFF.

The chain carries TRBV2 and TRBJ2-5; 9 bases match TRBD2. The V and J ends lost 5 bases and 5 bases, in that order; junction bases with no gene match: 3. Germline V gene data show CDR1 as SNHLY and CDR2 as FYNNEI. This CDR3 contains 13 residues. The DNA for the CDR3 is TGTGCCAGCAGTTACGGACTAGCGGAGACCCAGTACTTC. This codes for CASSYGLAETQYF.

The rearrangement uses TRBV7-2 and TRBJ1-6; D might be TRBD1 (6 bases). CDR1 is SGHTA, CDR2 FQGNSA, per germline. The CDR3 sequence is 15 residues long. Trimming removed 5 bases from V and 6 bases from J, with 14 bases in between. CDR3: CASSPYRVGNSPLHF. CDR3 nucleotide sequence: TGTGCCAGCAGCCCCTACAGGGTGGGTAATTCACCCCTCCACTTT.

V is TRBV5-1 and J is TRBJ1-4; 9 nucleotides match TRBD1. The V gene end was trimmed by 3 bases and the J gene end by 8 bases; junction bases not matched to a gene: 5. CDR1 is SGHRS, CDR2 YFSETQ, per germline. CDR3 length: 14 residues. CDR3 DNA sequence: TGCGCCAGCAGCTCGGGACAGGGTGAGGAAAAACTGTTTTTT. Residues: CASSSGQGEEKLFF.

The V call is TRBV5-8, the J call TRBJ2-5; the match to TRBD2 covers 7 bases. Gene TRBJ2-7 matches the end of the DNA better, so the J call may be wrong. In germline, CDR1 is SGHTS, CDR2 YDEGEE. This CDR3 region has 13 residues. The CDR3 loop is CASSSTSAYEQYF. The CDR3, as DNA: TGTGCCAGCAGCTCCACTAGCGCCTACGAGCAGTACTTC.

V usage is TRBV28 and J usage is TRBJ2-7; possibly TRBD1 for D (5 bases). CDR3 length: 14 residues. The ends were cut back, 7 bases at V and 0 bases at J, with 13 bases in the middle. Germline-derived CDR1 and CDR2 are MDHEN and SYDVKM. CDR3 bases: TGTGCCAGCACCCTGGACACAGACTCCTACGAGCAGTACTTC. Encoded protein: CASTLDTDSYEQYF.

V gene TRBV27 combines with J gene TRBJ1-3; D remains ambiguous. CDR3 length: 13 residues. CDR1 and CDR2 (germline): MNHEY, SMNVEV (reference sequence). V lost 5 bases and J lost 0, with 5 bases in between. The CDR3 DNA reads TGTGCCAGCAGTCCCCGCTCTGGAAACACCATATATTTT. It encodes CASSPRSGNTIYF.

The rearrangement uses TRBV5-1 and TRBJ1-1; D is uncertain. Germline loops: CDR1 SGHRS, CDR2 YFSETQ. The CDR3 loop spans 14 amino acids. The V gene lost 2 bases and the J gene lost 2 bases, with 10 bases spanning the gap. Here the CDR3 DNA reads TGCGCCAGCAGCTTTGCGGGGATTAACACTGAAGCTTTCTTT. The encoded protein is CASSFAGINTEAFF.

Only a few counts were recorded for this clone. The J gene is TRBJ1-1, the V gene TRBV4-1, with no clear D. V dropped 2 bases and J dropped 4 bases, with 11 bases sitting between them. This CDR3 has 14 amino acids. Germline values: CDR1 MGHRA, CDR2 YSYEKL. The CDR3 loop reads CASSQLVGGTEAFF. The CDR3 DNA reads TGCGCCAGCAGCCAACTGGTAGGCGGCACTGAAGCTTTCTTT.

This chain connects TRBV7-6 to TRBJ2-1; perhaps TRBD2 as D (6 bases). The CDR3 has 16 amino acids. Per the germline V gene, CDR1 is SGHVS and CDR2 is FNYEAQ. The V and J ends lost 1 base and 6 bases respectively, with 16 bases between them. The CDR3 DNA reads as TGTGCCAGCAGCTTAGAGGGACGGGGGACCAGCAATGAGCAGTTCTTC. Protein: CASSLEGRGTSNEQFF.

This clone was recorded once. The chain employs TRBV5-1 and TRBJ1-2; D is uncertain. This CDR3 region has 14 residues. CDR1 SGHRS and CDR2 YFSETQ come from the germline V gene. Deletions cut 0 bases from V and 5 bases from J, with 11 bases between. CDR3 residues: CASSLEGGGYGYTF. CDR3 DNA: TGCGCCAGCAGCTTGGAAGGCGGAGGGTATGGCTACACCTTC.

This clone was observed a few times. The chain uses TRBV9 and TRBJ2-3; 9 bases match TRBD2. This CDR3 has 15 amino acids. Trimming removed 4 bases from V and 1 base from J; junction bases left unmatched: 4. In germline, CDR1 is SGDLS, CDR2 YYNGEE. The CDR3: CASSFSSGGTDTQYF. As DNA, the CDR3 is TGTGCCAGCAGCTTCTCTAGCGGGGGCACAGATACGCAGTATTTT.

CDR3 DNA sequence: TGCGCCAGCAGCCAGGACGGGAACGGGAGCTCCTACGAGCAGTACTTC. This gives the protein CASSQDGNGSSYEQYF. The V and J genes are TRBV4-3 and TRBJ2-7; TRBD2 is a possible D gene (6 bases). Trimming pared 3 bases from V and 0 bases from J, leaving 15 bases between. Germline CDR1 is LGHNA and CDR2 is YSLEER. The CDR3 runs 16 residues.

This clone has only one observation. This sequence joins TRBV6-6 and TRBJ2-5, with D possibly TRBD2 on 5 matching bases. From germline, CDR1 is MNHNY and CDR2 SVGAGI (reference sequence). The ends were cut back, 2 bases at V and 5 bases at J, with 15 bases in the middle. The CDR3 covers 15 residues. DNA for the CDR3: TGTGCCAGCAGTTACGACGTGATGAGGGCGGAGACCCAGTACTTC. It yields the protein CASSYDVMRAETQYF.

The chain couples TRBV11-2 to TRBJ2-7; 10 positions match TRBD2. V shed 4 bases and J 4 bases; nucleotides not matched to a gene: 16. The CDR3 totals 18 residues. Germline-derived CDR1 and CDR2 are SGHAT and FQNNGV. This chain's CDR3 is CASSSIRRGSGREYEQYF. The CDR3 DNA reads TGTGCCAGCAGCTCCATCCGGCGCGGGAGCGGGAGGGAGTACGAGCAGTACTTC.

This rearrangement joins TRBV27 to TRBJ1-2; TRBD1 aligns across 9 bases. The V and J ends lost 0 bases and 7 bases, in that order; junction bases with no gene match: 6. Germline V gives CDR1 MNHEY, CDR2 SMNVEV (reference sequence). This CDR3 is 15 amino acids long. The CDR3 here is CASSLSGTGNIGYTF. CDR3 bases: TGTGCCAGCAGTTTATCGGGGACAGGGAATATTGGCTACACCTTC.

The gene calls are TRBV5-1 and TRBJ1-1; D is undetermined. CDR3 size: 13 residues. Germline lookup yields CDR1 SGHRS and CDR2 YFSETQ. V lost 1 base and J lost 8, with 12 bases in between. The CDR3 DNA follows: TGCGCCAGCAGCTTGAATGAAGCGGCGGAAGCTTTCTTT. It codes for CASSLNEAAEAFF. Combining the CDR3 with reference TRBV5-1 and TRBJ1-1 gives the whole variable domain KAGVTQTPRYLIKTRGQQVTLSCSPISGHRSVSWYQQTPGQGLQFLFEYFSETQRNKGNFPGRFSGRQFSNSRSEMNVSTLELGDSALYLCASSLNEAAEAFFGQGTRLTVV.